One and the same sample provided the 28 T cell receptor beta chains below, sequenced in a study of graft-versus-host responses after intestinal transplantation. TCRdb keeps only in-frame clones here, not all; method: immunoSEQ multiplex PCR. The sample contains some 90,000 clones, 75% to 95% of which appear only once. Which antigens these TCRs recognize remains unknown. Sequences were derived from unstimulated CD8+ T cells sorted from spleen or lymph node cells, sampled before intestinal transplant. The origin of the receptors is a human donor who received an intestinal transplant.

The chain combines TRBV30 with TRBJ2-5; no definite D call. CDR3 length: 12 amino acids. V dropped 0 bases and J dropped 2 bases, with 4 bases sitting between them. From germline, CDR1 is GTSNPN and CDR2 SVGIG (reference sequence). CDR3 region: CAWSVVQETQYF. For the CDR3, the DNA is TGTGCCTGGAGTGTTGTGCAAGAGACCCAGTACTTC.

With respect to this clone: The sample carries other DNA sequences with the same CDR3. V and J are TRBV19 and TRBJ1-5; D not resolved. The length of the CDR3 is 15 residues. V was clipped by 2 bases and J by 4 bases, with 12 bases between them. CDR1 is LNHDA and CDR2 is SQIVND in the germline V gene (reference sequence). Here the CDR3 DNA reads TGTGCCAGTAGTATATCTGGGGAGGGAAATCAGCCCCAGCATTTT. It translates to CASSISGEGNQPQHF.

The chain couples TRBV12-5 to TRBJ2-7; D may be TRBD2 (5 bases). The CDR3 covers 15 residues. Germline loops: CDR1 LGHNT, CDR2 FRNRAP. Trimming removed 4 bases at V and 3 bases at J, with 16 bases between. The CDR3 loop reads CASGSGFLANYEQYF. Here the CDR3 DNA reads TGTGCTAGTGGTTCCGGTTTTTTAGCGAACTACGAGCAGTACTTC.

DNA for the CDR3: TGTGCCAGCAGTTCACCCGACAATCAGCCCCAGCATTTT. Translation: CASSSPDNQPQHF. The chain couples TRBV6-6 to TRBJ1-5, with unresolved D. CDR1 and CDR2 (germline): MNHNY, SVGAGI (reference sequence). This CDR3 is 13 amino acids long. The V gene lost 4 bases and the J gene lost 3 bases, with 7 bases spanning the gap.

CDR3 loop: CASSSFGGRDSGNTIYF. DNA of the CDR3: TGTGCCAGCAGCTCTTTCGGAGGCAGGGACTCTGGAAACACCATATATTTT. The rearrangement uses TRBV5-6 and TRBJ1-3; tentative D call: TRBD1 (5 bases). CDR1 and CDR2 from the germline V gene are SGHDT and YYEEEE. The V gene lost 3 bases and the J gene lost 0 bases, with 16 bases spanning the gap. The CDR3 covers 17 residues.

This chain connects TRBV7-6 to TRBJ1-1; D ambiguous. Looked up from germline, CDR1 is SGHVS and CDR2 is FNYEAQ. Trimming left V 0 bases short and J 0 bases short, with 17 bases between. The CDR3 has 18 amino acids. In DNA, the CDR3 is TGTGCCAGCAGCTTAGCCCCCGTGGAAGCAAAATTGAACACTGAAGCTTTCTTT. It yields the protein CASSLAPVEAKLNTEAFF. Full variable domain (remainder filled in from reference TRBV7-6 and TRBJ1-1): GAGVSQSPRYKVTKRGQDVALRCDPISGHVSLYWYRQALGQGPEFLTYFNYEAQQDKSGLPNDRFSAERPEGSISTLTIQRTEQRDSAMYRCASSLAPVEAKLNTEAFFGQGTRLTVV.

The V call is TRBV14, the J call TRBJ2-1; D may match TRBD1 or TRBD2 (5 bases each). The germline V and J ends were trimmed by 4 bases and 5 bases, with 27 bases remaining between them. The length of the CDR3 is 19 residues. The V gene's germline CDR1 is SGHDN and CDR2 FVKESK. Here the CDR3 DNA reads TGTGCCAGCAGCCCAGGGTCGCGGGCGCATATCCGTCTCAACAATGAGCAGTTCTTC. This codes for CASSPGSRAHIRLNNEQFF.

The rearrangement uses TRBV30 and TRBJ1-4; D is undetermined. V was shortened by 2 bases and J by 8 bases, with 15 bases between the two germline ends. The CDR3 is made up of 14 amino acids. In germline, CDR1 is GTSNPN, CDR2 SVGIG (reference sequence). The CDR3 region has the DNA TGTGCCTGGAGTTCGGATATCTCGAGCGAAAAACTGTTTTTT. Encoded protein: CAWSSDISSEKLFF. Variable domain in full (rest from reference TRBV30 and TRBJ1-4): SQTIHQWPATLVQPVGSPLSLECTVEGTSNPNLYWYRQAAGRGLQLLFYSVGIGQISSEVPQNLSASRPQDRQFILSSKKLLLSDSGFYLCAWSSDISSEKLFFGSGTQLSVL.

The chain has TRBV11-2 and TRBJ2-5; D unresolved. The V gene's germline CDR1 is SGHAT and CDR2 FQNNGV. The ends were cut back, 4 bases at V and 0 bases at J, with 12 bases in the middle. The length of the CDR3 is 15 residues. The CDR3 here is CASSSSGEDQETQYF. DNA of the CDR3: TGTGCCAGCAGCTCATCTGGCGAGGACCAAGAGACCCAGTACTTC.

The CDR3 protein is CASSQSGSSYNEQFF. The CDR3, as DNA: TGTGCCAGCAGTCAGAGCGGGAGCTCCTACAATGAGCAGTTCTTC. The chain couples TRBV6-5 to TRBJ2-1, with 8 positions matching TRBD2. V dropped 5 bases and J dropped 0; count of bases not matched to a gene: 3. The CDR3 is made up of 15 amino acids. CDR1 is MNHEY and CDR2 is SVGAGI in the germline V gene.

The chain carries TRBV27 and TRBJ2-5; D uncertain. Germline V gene sequence: CDR1 MNHEY, CDR2 SMNVEV (reference sequence). Trimming removed 7 bases from V and 2 bases from J, with 8 bases in between. CDR3 length: 12 residues. The CDR3 spells CASTTGQETQYF. As DNA, the CDR3 is TGTGCCAGCACTACCGGACAAGAGACCCAGTACTTC.

V is TRBV16 and J is TRBJ2-7; a possible D gene is TRBD1 (5 bases). Trimming took 1 base from V and 2 from J, leaving 9 bases between them. Germline V gene sequence: CDR1 KGHSY, CDR2 FQNENV. The CDR3 sequence is 14 residues long. In DNA, the CDR3 is TGTGCCAGCAGCCAATTCGCAGGGACCTACGAGCAGTACTTC. Translated: CASSQFAGTYEQYF.

The gene calls are TRBV5-5 and TRBJ2-2; no reliable D call. Germline V gives CDR1 SGHKS, CDR2 YYEKEE (reference sequence). Trimming cost V 2 bases and J 4 bases, with 3 bases left between them. This CDR3 comprises 12 residues. CDR3 protein: CASSFSTGELFF. CDR3 DNA sequence: TGTGCCAGCAGCTTTAGCACCGGGGAGCTGTTTTTT.

The chain joins TRBV18 to TRBJ2-7; D is ambiguous. The CDR3 has 13 amino acids. Germline lookup yields CDR1 KGHSH and CDR2 LQKENI. V was shortened by 3 bases and J by 4 bases, with 10 bases between the two germline ends. Written as DNA, the CDR3 is TGTGCCAGCTCACCTTTGGTCCTTTACGAGCAGTACTTC. It specifies CASSPLVLYEQYF.

The chain is built from TRBV28 and TRBJ2-5, with 8 bases lining up with TRBD1. Trimming took 6 bases from V and 2 from J; bases not matched to a gene: 2. Germline CDR1 and CDR2: MDHEN and SYDVKM. The CDR3 loop spans 13 amino acids. In nucleotides, the CDR3 is TGTGCCAGCAGCCGGACAGGGCAAGAGACCCAGTACTTC. This translates into CASSRTGQETQYF.

The rearrangement links TRBV6-1 to TRBJ2-7, with TRBD2 as a possible D gene (6 bases). CDR3 length: 11 amino acids. V lost 5 bases and J lost 7, with 9 bases in between. The V gene's germline CDR1 is MNHNS and CDR2 SASEGT. This chain's CDR3 is CASSSGREQYF. The CDR3 bases are TGTGCCAGCAGTTCGGGGAGGGAGCAGTACTTC.

The CDR3 is CAWSWGIAYEQYF. CDR3 coding DNA: TGTGCCTGGAGTTGGGGGATTGCCTACGAGCAGTACTTC. The chain joins TRBV30 to TRBJ2-7; D tentatively reads TRBD1 or TRBD2 (5 bases each). The V and J ends lost 2 bases and 2 bases respectively, with 10 bases between them. This CDR3 is 13 amino acids long. Germline V gene data show CDR1 as GTSNPN and CDR2 as SVGIG (reference sequence).

The chain joins TRBV6-5 to TRBJ1-5; D is unresolved. This CDR3 region has 13 residues. Trimming pared 11 bases from V and 3 bases from J, leaving 14 bases between. The germline V gene has CDR1 MNHEY and CDR2 SVGAGI. CDR3 amino acids: CASQGGYNQPQHF. CDR3 nucleotide sequence: TGTGCCTCCCAAGGAGGGTACAATCAGCCCCAGCATTTT.

This clone was observed a handful of times. This chain links TRBV6-1 with TRBJ2-7, with TRBD2 matching 10 bases. Per germline, CDR1 MNHNS and CDR2 SASEGT. V trimming: 7 bases; J trimming: 13 bases; junction bases outside the gene matches: 19. The CDR3 extends over 15 amino acids. In nucleotides, the CDR3 is TGTGCCAGCACCCCTATCGGGACTAGCGCCCCTTATCGTTACTTC. Its translation is CASTPIGTSAPYRYF.

The chain joins TRBV11-2 to TRBJ2-2; D remains unclear. CDR3 length equals 15 residues. Trimming removed 4 bases from V and 7 bases from J, with 16 bases in between. Germline CDR1 reads SGHAT; CDR2 reads FQNNGV. CDR3: CASSSLDLGHGELFF. The CDR3, as DNA: TGTGCCAGCAGCTCCCTAGACCTGGGTCACGGGGAGCTGTTTTTT.

The chain is built from TRBV7-9 and TRBJ2-2; 11 bases align to TRBD2. CDR3 length: 19 amino acids. Germline CDR1 SEHNR, CDR2 FQNEAQ (reference sequence). V dropped 0 bases and J dropped 0; count of bases not matched to a gene: 6. In DNA form, the CDR3 reads TGTGCCAGCAGCTTAGCGACACTACTAGCGGGGGCGAACACCGGGGAGCTGTTTTTT. Its translation is CASSLATLLAGANTGELFF.

The table lists this clone with a count of one. V is TRBV6-6 and J is TRBJ2-5; 8 nucleotides agree with TRBD1. Germline loops: CDR1 MNHNY, CDR2 SVGAGI (reference sequence). After removal of 6 bases from V and 5 bases from J, the junction contained 2 bases not matched to a gene. The CDR3 is 12 amino acids. The CDR3 DNA sequence: TGTGCCAGCAGCAGGACAGGGGAGACCCAGTACTTC. The encoded protein is CASSRTGETQYF.

This clone was detected only a few times. In DNA, the CDR3 is TGTGCCAGCAGCCCCTTCGACAGGGGGCGAATGGATGAGCAGTTCTTC. It codes for CASSPFDRGRMDEQFF. The gene calls are TRBV9 and TRBJ2-1; 10 bases are shared with TRBD1. V gave up 4 bases and J gave up 8 bases; unmatched junction bases: 12. This CDR3 has 16 residues. CDR1 and CDR2 from the germline V gene are SGDLS and YYNGEE.

The gene calls are TRBV4-3 and TRBJ1-4; D not resolved. Germline V gene data show CDR1 as LGHNA and CDR2 as YSLEER. The V gene lost 1 base and the J gene lost 14 bases, with 8 bases spanning the gap. This CDR3 comprises 11 residues. The CDR3: CASSQGRRLFF. CDR3 sequence (DNA): TGCGCCAGCAGCCAAGGGCGGCGGCTGTTTTTT.

This clone occurred once. This chain links TRBV27 with TRBJ1-2, with D perhaps TRBD1 (6 bases). The germline V gene has CDR1 MNHEY and CDR2 SMNVEV (reference sequence). With 5 bases removed from V and 4 bases from J, the gap between germline ends came to 11 bases. The CDR3 contains 13 residues. The CDR3 region is CASSPGVGYGYTF. In nucleotides, the CDR3 is TGTGCCAGCAGTCCAGGGGTTGGCTATGGCTACACCTTC.

The chain combines TRBV11-3 with TRBJ2-1; D possibly corresponds to TRBD2 (7 bases). The CDR3 sequence is 18 residues long. V was shortened by 2 bases and J by 3 bases, with 20 bases between the two germline ends. From germline, CDR1 is SGHNT and CDR2 YENEEA. CDR3 sequence (DNA): TGTGCCAGCAGCTTAAGGGTGGGGGGGCCCACCCACTACAATGAGCAGTTCTTC. Its translation: CASSLRVGGPTHYNEQFF.

This chain links TRBV6-7 with TRBJ1-2, with no clear D. TRBV6-7 is recorded as an ORF, its role being uncertain. CDR3 length equals 13 residues. With 2 bases removed from V and 1 base from J, the gap between germline ends came to 5 bases. The CDR3 nucleotides read TGTGCCAGCAGTTACCGGGATAACTATGGCTACACCTTC. Translating it yields CASSYRDNYGYTF.

The chain recombines TRBV27 with TRBJ2-1; D is ambiguous. Germline V gene sequence: CDR1 MNHEY, CDR2 SMNVEV (reference sequence). The CDR3 has 12 amino acids. V was trimmed by 4 bases and J by 7 bases, leaving 8 bases between them. The CDR3 nucleotides read TGTGCCAGCAGTTCTCGTTTAAATGAGCAGTTCTTC. The encoded protein is CASSSRLNEQFF.